This T cell receptor beta chain was documented in a study of blood T cell repertoires in COVID-19. Overall study context: The analysed material was cDNA or gDNA that came from T cells, B-cell-depleted T cells, or PBMCs.

Method: immunoSEQ multiplex PCR; TCRdb's copy keeps in-frame clones and lacks some. The sample records more than 150,000 clones, around 84% being singletons. The CDR3 has 13 amino acids. Trimming removed 5 bases from V and 6 bases from J; junction bases left unmatched: 6. The germline CDR1 and CDR2 sequences are LNHDA and SQIVND (reference sequence). Source material: peripheral blood. The origin of this receptor is a man aged 55 to 70 with COVID-19, enrolled during active disease. This rearrangement joins TRBV19 to TRBJ1-2; 7 bases align to TRBD1. DNA of the CDR3: TGTGCCAGTAGTTTCTCGGACAGGCATGGCTACACCTTC. Its translation: CASSFSDRHGYTF.